The source of this TCR beta chain is a study of Ad26.COV2.S vaccination and SARS-CoV-2 variants. At the level of the study: Donor was one of the participants in the Ad26.COV2.S arm of the COV1001 trial. Doses of Ad26.COV2.S were injected into muscle once or twice, 56 days apart. Study outcomes and limitations: Vaccine recipients and placebo recipients showed similar non-spike TCR breadth.

Germline CDR1 is GTSNPN and CDR2 is SVGIG (reference sequence). This CDR3 comprises 13 residues. V was cut by 3 bases and J by 1 base, with 9 bases left in between. Details on this clone: What it recognizes is unknown.

Method: immunoSEQ multiplex PCR; TCRdb's copy keeps in-frame clones and lacks some. The repertoire has around 320,000 clones, around four fifths of them found once; the top ten carry roughly 2%. Described treatment: some 19 received Ad26.COV2.S at low or high dose, single or two shots; several received placebo; per-sample allocation not given. Specimen acquisition occurred on day 63 following the initial vaccine or placebo injection. A Boston adult aged 18-55 years was the donor. V gene TRBV30 combines with J gene TRBJ2-5; no firm D call. This receptor was taken from a person between 18 and 65 years old who received the Ad26.COV2.S COVID-19 vaccine or a placebo. The sample here was peripheral blood, taken in a trial of Ad26.COV2.S vaccine versus placebo. The CDR3 nucleotides read TGTGCCTGGAGCCTGGGTATCCAAGAGACCCAGTACTTC. Translated: CAWSLGIQETQYF.